The 20 T cell receptor beta chains below were found in one sample sequenced in a study of blood T cells in healthy people across ages. Together with a sample-barcoded 5' primer, a J-beta primer mix was included in a second PCR lasting roughly 6 to 12 cycles. TCRdb re-analysed the 5' RACE reads in MiXCR, keeping a single row per CDR3 protein. The sample lists about 760,000 distinct CDR3 sequences, about 61% seen once, with more than 25% in the top ten. The sequencing sample was made of blood. These receptors all stem from a man between 40 and 49 years old in good health.

The chain has TRBV20-1 and TRBJ2-1, with TRBD2 matching over 10 bases. The CDR3 consists of 14 residues. V was pared by 0 bases and J by 7 bases, with 3 bases of the junction left unmatched. The germline CDR1 and CDR2 sequences are DFQATT and SNEGSKA (reference sequence). Here the CDR3 DNA reads TGCAGTGCTAGAGATAATAGCGGGGGGAATGAGCAGTTCTTC. It yields the protein CSARDNSGGNEQFF.

The J gene is TRBJ2-1, the V gene TRBV7-6; no clear D gene. CDR1 and CDR2 from the germline V gene are SGHVS and FNYEAQ. V lost 2 bases and J lost 4, with 9 bases in between. This CDR3 has 14 residues. CDR3 region: CASSLRAGYNEQFF. DNA of the CDR3: TGTGCCAGCAGCTTAAGGGCCGGTTACAATGAGCAGTTCTTC.

The CDR3 DNA sequence: TGCGCCAGCAGCTTGGTTTGGGACCCTCTGCAGACCCAGTACTTC. This codes for CASSLVWDPLQTQYF. The chain recombines TRBV5-1 with TRBJ2-4, with D perhaps given as TRBD1 or TRBD2 (5 bases each). The J call is doubtful: the DNA matches TRBJ2-5 better. The germline CDR1 and CDR2 sequences are SGHRS and YFSETQ. This CDR3 is 15 amino acids long.

The rearrangement uses TRBV30 and TRBJ2-7, with D perhaps matching TRBD1 or TRBD2 (5 bases each). The germline V gene encodes CDR1 GTSNPN and CDR2 SVGIG (reference sequence). This CDR3 contains 13 residues. V was clipped by 0 bases and J by 4 bases, with 10 bases between them. CDR3 sequence reads: CAWSVGTGYEQYF. In nucleotides, the CDR3 is TGTGCCTGGAGTGTAGGGACGGGATACGAGCAGTACTTC.

The V gene is TRBV4-3, the J gene TRBJ2-1; the D call may be TRBD1 or TRBD2 (5 bases each). V was trimmed by 0 bases and J by 5 bases, leaving 11 bases between them. The CDR3 consists of 15 residues. Germline CDR1 is LGHNA and CDR2 is YSLEER. For the CDR3, the DNA is TGCGCCAGCAGCCAAGATCGGCAGGGACACAATGAGCAGTTCTTC. It codes for CASSQDRQGHNEQFF.

This clonotype came up a few times. The chain links TRBV29-1 to TRBJ2-7; D is perhaps TRBD2 (6 bases). CDR1 and CDR2 (germline): SQVTM, ANQGSEA. CDR3 length: 14 residues. V lost 0 bases and J 9 bases, leaving 18 bases between the germline ends. The CDR3 DNA reads as TGCAGCGTTGAAGATCGGGGGAGGAGCAAGGGGCAGTACTTC. Protein sequence: CSVEDRGRSKGQYF.

This rearrangement joins TRBV12-3 or TRBV12-4 to TRBJ2-5; possible D gene TRBD2, 6 bases. CDR3 length: 14 residues. V lost 5 bases and J 1 base, leaving 11 bases between the germline ends. Here the CDR3 reads CASSPGAPQETQYF. CDR3 DNA: TGTGCCAGCAGTCCGGGAGCTCCCCAAGAGACCCAGTACTTC.

V gene TRBV6-1 combines with J gene TRBJ2-7; D remains ambiguous. The J call may be mistaken, given a closer DNA end match to TRBJ2-5. CDR1 MNHNS and CDR2 SASEGT come from the germline V gene. CDR3 length: 14 residues. CDR3 sequence (DNA): TGTGCCAGCACCTCCCGGGCATTCCAAGAGACCCAGTACTTC. Its protein is CASTSRAFQETQYF.

The CDR3 sequence: CSVLAGGWEQYF. The CDR3 DNA reads TGCAGCGTCCTAGCGGGAGGGTGGGAGCAGTACTTC. This chain joins TRBV29-1 and TRBJ2-5, with 12 bases aligning to TRBD2. This CDR3 contains 12 residues. J lost 11 bases, V lost 6 bases, and 7 bases had no gene match. In germline, CDR1 is SQVTM, CDR2 ANQGSEA.

The V gene is TRBV20-1, the J gene TRBJ2-5; tentatively, D is TRBD1 (5 bases). The ends were cut back, 0 bases at V and 2 bases at J, with 10 bases in the middle. The CDR3 consists of 14 residues. CDR1 and CDR2 from the germline V gene are DFQATT and SNEGSKA (reference sequence). CDR3 coding DNA: TGCAGTGCTAGAGATCTGACAGTACAAGAGACCCAGTACTTC. Translation gives CSARDLTVQETQYF.

The chain combines TRBV29-1 with TRBJ2-7, with a weak D call TRBD2 (5 bases). The J call may be faulty, since TRBJ2-5 better matches the DNA end. The CDR3 is made up of 13 amino acids. Germline CDR1 SQVTM, CDR2 ANQGSEA. For the CDR3, the DNA is TGCGGCATAAGAGCGGCCCCGGGGGAGACCCAGTACTTC. Translation gives CGIRAAPGETQYF.

This clonotype was picked up a small number of times. The chain employs TRBV7-2 and TRBJ2-1, with D unresolved. The V and J ends lost 3 bases and 10 bases respectively, with 10 bases between them. The CDR3 loop spans 12 amino acids. Germline V CDR1 and CDR2: SGHTA, FQGNSA. The CDR3 DNA reads TGTGCCAGCAGCTTGGGGAAACGAGAGCAGTTCTTC. As protein: CASSLGKREQFF.

This clonotype was recorded only once. The rearrangement links TRBV12-3 or TRBV12-4 to TRBJ2-1; 9 nucleotides agree with TRBD2. V gave up 7 bases and J gave up 4 bases; unmatched junction bases: 2. This CDR3 is built from 13 residues. The CDR3 DNA reads as TGTGCCAGCAAGCGGGAGGCATACAATGAGCAGTTCTTC. Amino acid sequence: CASKREAYNEQFF.

The chain uses TRBV4-1 and TRBJ2-1; 9 nucleotides match TRBD2. The CDR3 has 15 residues. The germline V gene encodes CDR1 MGHRA and CDR2 YSYEKL. The J segment lost 5 bases and the V segment lost 4 bases, leaving 6 bases of the junction unmatched. The DNA for the CDR3 is TGCGCCAGCAGCCGCCTAGCGGGATACGACAATGAGCAGTTCTTC. Translation: CASSRLAGYDNEQFF.

The chain recombines TRBV29-1 with TRBJ1-3, with no clear D. This CDR3 comprises 14 residues. Trimming took off 6 bases at V and 4 bases at J, with 16 bases between the two ends. The germline V gene has CDR1 SQVTM and CDR2 ANQGSEA. CDR3 nucleotide sequence: TGCAGCGTCCTCCCACGGGCTACGGGAAACACCATATATTTT. Translated, it gives CSVLPRATGNTIYF.

The chain carries TRBV28 and TRBJ1-2, with 7 bases that match TRBD1. The CDR3 has 12 residues. After removal of 6 bases from V and 12 bases from J, the junction contained 10 bases not matched to a gene. Germline CDR1 is MDHEN and CDR2 is SYDVKM. The CDR3, as DNA: TGTGCCAGCAGCCCCGGGACAGCGATTCACACCTTC. Its protein is CASSPGTAIHTF.

V usage is TRBV3-1 and J usage is TRBJ2-1; D is uncertain. This CDR3 spans 13 amino acids. CDR1 and CDR2 (germline): LGHDT, YNNKEL (reference sequence). Trimming shortened V by 3 bases and J by 8 bases, and 11 bases separated the two germline ends. The CDR3 DNA reads TGTGCCAGCAGCCAGAATAACGGAGATGAGCAGTTCTTC. Translating it yields CASSQNNGDEQFF.

V usage is TRBV6-2 or TRBV6-3 and J usage is TRBJ2-5, with TRBD2 matching over 7 bases. The CDR3 covers 15 residues. Germline CDR1 MNHEY, CDR2 SVGEGT. V lost 7 bases, J lost 0 bases, and 8 bases stayed unmatched. The CDR3 DNA is TGTGCCAGCATGTGGACGGGAGGTCACCAAGAGACCCAGTACTTC. Translating it yields CASMWTGGHQETQYF.

The rearrangement links TRBV12-3 or TRBV12-4 to TRBJ1-5; no firm D call. Trimming removed 4 bases at V and 6 bases at J, with 13 bases between. The CDR3 length is 14 residues. The CDR3 DNA follows: TGTGCCAGCAGTTCTGGCTACGATGGTCAGCCCCAGCATTTT. Its protein is CASSSGYDGQPQHF.

This clonotype has just a few counts. This chain connects TRBV7-2 to TRBJ2-5; weak D call: TRBD1 (5 bases). The length of the CDR3 is 17 residues. The V end was cut by 2 bases, the J end by 3 bases, with 19 bases between. Germline assignment: CDR1 SGHTA and CDR2 FQGNSA. CDR3 nucleotide sequence: TGTGCCAGCAGCTTAAATCAGGGCTATTCTATCAAAGAGACCCAGTACTTC. Translation: CASSLNQGYSIKETQYF.